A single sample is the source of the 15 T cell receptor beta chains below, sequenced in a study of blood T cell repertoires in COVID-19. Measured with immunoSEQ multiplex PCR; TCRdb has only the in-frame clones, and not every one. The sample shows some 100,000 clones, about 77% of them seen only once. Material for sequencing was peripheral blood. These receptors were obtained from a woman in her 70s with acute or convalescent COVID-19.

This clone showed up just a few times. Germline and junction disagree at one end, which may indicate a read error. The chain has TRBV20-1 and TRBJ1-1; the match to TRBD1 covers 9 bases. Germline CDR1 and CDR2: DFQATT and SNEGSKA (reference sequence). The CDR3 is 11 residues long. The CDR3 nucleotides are TGCAGTGCTATACAGGGGGCAATGCCCCTCTTT. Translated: CSAIQGAMPLF.

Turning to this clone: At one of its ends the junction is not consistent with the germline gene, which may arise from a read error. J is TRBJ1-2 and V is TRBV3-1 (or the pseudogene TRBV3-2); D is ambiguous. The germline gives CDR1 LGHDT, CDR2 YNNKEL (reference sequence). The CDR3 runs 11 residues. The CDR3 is CASSHRVDTFF. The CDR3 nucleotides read TGTGCCAGCAGCCACCGCGTCGACACGTTCTTC.

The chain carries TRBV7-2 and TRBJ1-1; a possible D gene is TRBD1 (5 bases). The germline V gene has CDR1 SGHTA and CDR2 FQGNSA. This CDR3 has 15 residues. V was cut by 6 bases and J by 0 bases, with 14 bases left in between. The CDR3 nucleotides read TGTGCCAGCAGTTTTAACGGACACCTGAACACTGAAGCTTTCTTT. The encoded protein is CASSFNGHLNTEAFF.

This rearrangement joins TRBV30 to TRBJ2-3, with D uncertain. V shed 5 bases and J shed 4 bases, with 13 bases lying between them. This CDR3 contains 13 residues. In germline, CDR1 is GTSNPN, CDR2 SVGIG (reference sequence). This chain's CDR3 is CAWFRSYPDTQYF. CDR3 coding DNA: TGTGCCTGGTTCCGTAGTTATCCAGATACGCAGTATTTT.

CDR3 sequence reads: CASSTTGPRGGAFF. DNA of the CDR3: TGTGCCAGCAGTACGACAGGGCCCCGGGGGGGGGCTTTCTTT. This sequence joins TRBV6-5 and TRBJ1-1, with 7 bases fitting TRBD1. This CDR3 comprises 14 residues. Germline CDR1 reads MNHEY; CDR2 reads SVGAGI. With V trimmed by 5 bases and J by 11 bases, 14 bases remained unmatched.

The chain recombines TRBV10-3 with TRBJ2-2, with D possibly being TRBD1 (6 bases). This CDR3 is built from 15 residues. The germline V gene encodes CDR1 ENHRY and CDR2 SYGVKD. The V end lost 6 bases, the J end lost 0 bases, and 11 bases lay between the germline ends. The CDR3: CAISQQGPNTGELFF. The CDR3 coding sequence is TGTGCCATCAGCCAACAGGGACCGAACACCGGGGAGCTGTTTTTT.

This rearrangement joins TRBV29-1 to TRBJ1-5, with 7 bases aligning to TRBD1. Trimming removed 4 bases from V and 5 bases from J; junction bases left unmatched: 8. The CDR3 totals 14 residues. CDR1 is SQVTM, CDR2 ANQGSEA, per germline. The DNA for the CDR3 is TGCAGCGTTGCGACAGGGAATGGGGATCAGCCCCAGCATTTT. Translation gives CSVATGNGDQPQHF.

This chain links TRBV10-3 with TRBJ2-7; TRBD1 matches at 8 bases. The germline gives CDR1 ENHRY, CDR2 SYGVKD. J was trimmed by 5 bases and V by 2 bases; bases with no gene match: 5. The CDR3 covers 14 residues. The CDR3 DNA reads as TGTGCCATCAGTGAGACACAGGGGGTCGACGAGCAGTACTTC. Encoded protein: CAISETQGVDEQYF.

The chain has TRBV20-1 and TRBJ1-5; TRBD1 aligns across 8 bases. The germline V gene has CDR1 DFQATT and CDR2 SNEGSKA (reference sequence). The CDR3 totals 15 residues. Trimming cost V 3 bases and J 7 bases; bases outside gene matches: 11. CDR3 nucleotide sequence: TGCAGTGCTAGTCGAGTACAGGGGGAAGGACAGCCCCAGCATTTT. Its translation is CSASRVQGEGQPQHF.

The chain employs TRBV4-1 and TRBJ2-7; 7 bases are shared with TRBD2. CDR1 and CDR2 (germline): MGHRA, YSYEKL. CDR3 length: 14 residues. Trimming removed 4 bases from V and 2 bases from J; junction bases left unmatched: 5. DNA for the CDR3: TGCGCCAGCAGCCCGGGACTAACCACCTACGAGCAGTACTTC. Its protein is CASSPGLTTYEQYF.

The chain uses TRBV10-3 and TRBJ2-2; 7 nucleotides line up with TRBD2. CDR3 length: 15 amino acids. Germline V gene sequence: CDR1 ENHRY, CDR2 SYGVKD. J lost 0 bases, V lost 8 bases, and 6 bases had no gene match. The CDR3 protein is CAIGGRVANTGELFF. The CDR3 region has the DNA TGTGCCATCGGAGGGAGGGTCGCGAACACCGGGGAGCTGTTTTTT.

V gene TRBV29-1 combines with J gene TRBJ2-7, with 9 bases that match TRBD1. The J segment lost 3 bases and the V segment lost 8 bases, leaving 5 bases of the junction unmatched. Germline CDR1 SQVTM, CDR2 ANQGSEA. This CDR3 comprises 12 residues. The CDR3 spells CSFAGQGYEQYF. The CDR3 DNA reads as TGCAGCTTCGCGGGACAGGGCTACGAGCAGTACTTC.

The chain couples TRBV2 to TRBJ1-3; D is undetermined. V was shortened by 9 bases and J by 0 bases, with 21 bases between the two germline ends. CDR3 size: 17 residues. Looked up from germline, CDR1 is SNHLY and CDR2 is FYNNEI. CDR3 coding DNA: TGTGCCAGGATCCCCCGGGAGGCGAACAACTCTGGAAACACCATATATTTT. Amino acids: CARIPREANNSGNTIYF.

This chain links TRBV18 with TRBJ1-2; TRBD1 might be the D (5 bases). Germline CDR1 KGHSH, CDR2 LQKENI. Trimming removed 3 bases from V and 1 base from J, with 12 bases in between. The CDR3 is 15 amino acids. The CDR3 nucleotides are TGTGCCAGCTCACCCAGCGGGGCGGGTAACTATGGCTACACCTTC. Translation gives CASSPSGAGNYGYTF.

The CDR3 DNA is TGTGCCAGCGTGGACAGGACTGGAAACACCATATATTTT. Its protein is CASVDRTGNTIYF. The chain recombines TRBV11-2 with TRBJ1-3; 7 nucleotides agree with TRBD1. CDR1 is SGHAT, CDR2 FQNNGV, per germline. V lost 8 bases to trimming and J lost 2 bases; unmatched junction nucleotides: 3. The CDR3 contains 13 residues.